A selection of T cell receptor beta chains follows, all from one sample in a study of vaccination and CD4 T cells after COVID-19. Antigen specificity for these receptors is unknown. Using its own MiXCR run on the PCR reads, TCRdb lists one record per CDR3 protein. The table shows some 18,000 distinct CDR3 sequences, with roughly 55% occurring only once. The sample in question was CD4+ T cells from blood, cultured in vitro, obtained before SARS-CoV-2 vaccination. These receptor sequences come from a human donor who had recovered from COVID-19. The CDR3 runs from the conserved cysteine through the conserved F or W. D genes are given only for firm matches. Clone size appears in some rows only: once, few, many, or a class for an expanded clone.

>TRBV19|TRBJ2-7|.|TRBD1
CASSPQGQGTYEQYF
TGTGCCAGTAGTCCACAGGGGCAGGGGACCTACGAGCAGTACTTC
>TRBV6-5|TRBJ1-2|few|.
CASSYSWQEGYTF
TGTGCCAGCAGTTACTCTTGGCAGGAGGGCTACACCTTC
>TRBV4-1|TRBJ2-5|few|.
CASSQDLWGGVLETQYF
TGCGCCAGCAGCCAAGATTTGTGGGGGGGCGTTTTGGAGACCCAGTACTTC
>TRBV4-1|TRBJ1-2|once|.
CASSPGGGNYGYTF
TGCGCCAGCAGCCCTGGTGGGGGGAACTATGGCTACACCTTC
>TRBV10-3|TRBJ1-2|.|.
CAISYREAYGYTF
TGTGCCATCAGTTACAGGGAAGCCTATGGCTACACCTTC
>TRBV6-1|TRBJ1-1|few|.
CASTSRTRESFF
TGTGCCAGCACCTCGAGAACAAGAGAGTCTTTCTTT
>TRBV27|TRBJ1-6|.|TRBD1
CASSPRQGKSPLHF
TGTGCCAGCAGTCCGCGACAGGGGAAGTCACCCCTCCACTTT
>TRBV6-1|TRBJ2-1|few|.
CASSPPYNEQFF
TGTGCCAGCAGTCCTCCATACAATGAGCAGTTCTTC
>TRBV28|TRBJ2-5|.|TRBD1
CASTPGGTGRQTQYF
TGTGCCAGCACCCCAGGGGGGACAGGGCGGCAGACCCAGTACTTC
>TRBV20-1|TRBJ1-1|.|.
CSASRDTAPEAFF
TGCAGTGCGAGCCGGGACACGGCTCCTGAAGCTTTCTTT
>TRBV20-1|TRBJ2-3|.|TRBD2
CSAMRTSGTSTDTQYF
TGCAGTGCTATGAGGACTAGCGGGACAAGTACAGATACGCAGTATTTT
>TRBV28|TRBJ1-2|.|.
CASRENSYGYTF
TGTGCCAGCAGAGAGAACAGCTATGGCTACACCTTC
>TRBV7-3|TRBJ1-1|.|.
CASSDTGGGRNTEAFF
TGTGCCAGCAGCGACACCGGGGGGGGGAGGAACACTGAAGCTTTCTTT
>TRBV7-2|TRBJ2-5|few|TRBD2
CASSWQSSGGAETQYF
TGTGCCAGCAGCTGGCAGTCTAGCGGGGGGGCGGAGACCCAGTACTTC
>TRBV5-4|TRBJ1-2|.|.
CASSLEGRQGGYTF
TGTGCCAGCAGCTTGGAGGGCAGGCAAGGCGGCTACACCTTC
>TRBV7-8|TRBJ1-5|.|.
CASSLLWDQPQHF
TGTGCCAGCAGCTTACTTTGGGATCAGCCCCAGCATTTT
>TRBV28|TRBJ2-3|few|TRBD2
CASRRLAGDTQYF
TGTGCCAGCCGTAGACTAGCGGGGGATACGCAGTATTTT
>TRBV11-3|TRBJ1-1|.|.
CASSLGRLAEAFF
TGTGCCAGCAGCTTAGGCCGGTTAGCTGAAGCTTTCTTT
>TRBV7-9|TRBJ2-7|.|TRBD2
CASSLSGTSLFLSYEQYF
TGTGCCAGCAGCTTATCCGGGACTAGCCTCTTTCTTTCCTACGAGCAGTACTTC
>TRBV27|TRBJ1-2|.|TRBD1
CASSLAGQGNGYTF
TGTGCCAGCAGTTTAGCGGGACAGGGTAATGGCTACACCTTC
>TRBV28|TRBJ2-1|.|.
CASTFGQGGQFF
TGTGCCAGCACCTTCGGCCAGGGGGGGCAGTTCTTC
>TRBV7-2|TRBJ2-2|.|TRBD2
CASSLEGWGGDFAGELFF
TGTGCCAGCAGCTTAGAGGGGTGGGGGGGGGATTTCGCCGGGGAGCTGTTTTTT
>TRBV20-1|TRBJ2-3|.|.
CSASFEPDTQYF
TGCAGTGCTAGTTTCGAGCCTGATACGCAGTATTTT
>TRBV11-2|TRBJ2-7|few|.
CASSLDRSEEQYF
TGTGCCAGCAGCTTAGATAGGAGCGAGGAGCAGTACTTC
>TRBV7-8|TRBJ2-1|once|.
CASSLAREQFF
TGTGCCAGCAGCTTAGCACGTGAGCAGTTCTTC
>TRBV30|TRBJ1-1|.|.
CAWSFGGTEAFF
TGTGCCTGGAGTTTTGGGGGCACTGAAGCTTTCTTT
>TRBV9|TRBJ1-1|.|.
CASSATMNTEAFF
TGTGCCAGCAGCGCAACAATGAACACTGAAGCTTTCTTT
>TRBV20-1|TRBJ2-5|few|.
CSASLRRGGETQYF
TGCAGTGCTAGTCTGCGCAGGGGCGGAGAGACCCAGTACTTC
>TRBV7-2|TRBJ1-5|.|TRBD1
CASSLGTGVGQPQHF
TGTGCCAGCAGCTTAGGGACAGGCGTGGGCCAGCCCCAGCATTTT
>TRBV27|TRBJ2-1|.|TRBD2
CASSLVAGVGEQFF
TGTGCCAGCAGTTTAGTAGCGGGGGTTGGTGAGCAGTTCTTC
>TRBV2|TRBJ2-4|.|TRBD2
CASRAGAGNIQYF
TGTGCCAGCAGGGCGGGAGCGGGGAACATTCAGTACTTC
>TRBV6-1|TRBJ2-7|few|TRBD1
CASSGNTGQGRREQYF
TGTGCCAGCAGTGGAAACACGGGACAGGGAAGGCGCGAGCAGTACTTC
>TRBV20-1|TRBJ2-7|few|.
CSARGVTSFGYEQYF
TGCAGTGCTAGAGGGGTTACTAGTTTTGGTTACGAGCAGTACTTC
>TRBV10-3|TRBJ1-1|few|.
CAIRAGERDTEAFF
TGTGCCATCAGAGCAGGGGAGAGAGACACTGAAGCTTTCTTT
>TRBV12-3/TRBV12-4|TRBJ2-5|.|.
CASNLRSGVQETQYF
TGTGCCAGCAACCTCCGTAGCGGAGTCCAAGAGACCCAGTACTTC
>TRBV20-1|TRBJ2-7|few|TRBD1
CSAVGQILSYEQYF
TGCAGTGCAGTGGGACAGATCCTATCCTACGAGCAGTACTTC
>TRBV20-1|TRBJ1-1|.|.
CSAFKAGTEAFF
TGCAGTGCTTTTAAAGCGGGCACTGAAGCTTTCTTT
>TRBV20-1|TRBJ2-7|few|TRBD2
CSATKREAGEQYF
TGCAGTGCTACAAAGCGGGAGGCGGGGGAGCAGTACTTC
>TRBV24-1|TRBJ2-5|.|TRBD1
CATSDPLGTGVEETQYF
TGTGCCACCAGTGATCCTCTGGGGACAGGGGTAGAGGAGACCCAGTACTTC
>TRBV28|TRBJ1-6|.|.
CASSWDYNSPLHF
TGTGCCAGCAGTTGGGACTATAATTCACCCCTCCACTTT
>TRBV6-2/TRBV6-3|TRBJ2-2|.|TRBD2
CASSYWSGGKTGELFF
TGTGCCAGCAGTTATTGGAGCGGGGGGAAAACCGGGGAGCTGTTTTTT
>TRBV20-1|TRBJ1-1|.|.
CSAQAVVNTEAFF
TGCAGTGCTCAAGCCGTCGTGAACACTGAAGCTTTCTTT
>TRBV10-3|TRBJ2-2|.|TRBD2
CATRTSGNTGELFF
TGTGCCACCAGGACTAGCGGGAACACCGGGGAGCTGTTTTTT
>TRBV20-1|TRBJ2-3|few|.
CSARDGGSSTDTQYF
TGCAGTGCTAGAGATGGGGGCTCTAGCACAGATACGCAGTATTTT
>TRBV6-1|TRBJ1-5|.|TRBD1
CASSDSRGQGWGNQPQHF
TGTGCCAGCAGTGACAGTAGGGGACAGGGCTGGGGCAATCAGCCCCAGCATTTT
>TRBV7-3|TRBJ2-5|.|.
CASSQVPEEQYF
TGCGCCAGCAGCCAAGTGCCGGAGGAACAGTACTTC
>TRBV20-1|TRBJ2-1|.|TRBD2
CSARPTSGRALNEQFF
TGCAGTGCTAGACCGACTAGCGGGAGGGCCCTGAATGAGCAGTTCTTC
>TRBV20-1|TRBJ2-2|.|.
CSASKNRANTGELFF
TGCAGTGCTAGTAAGAATCGGGCGAACACCGGGGAGCTGTTTTTT
>TRBV7-9|TRBJ2-7|.|.
CASSLAGGPVVEQYF
TGTGCCAGCAGCTTAGCAGGGGGACCGGTCGTCGAGCAGTACTTC
>TRBV12-5|TRBJ1-6|.|TRBD1
CASGLGTGPNSPLHF
TGTGCTAGTGGTTTGGGGACAGGGCCTAATTCACCCCTCCACTTT
>TRBV24-1|TRBJ2-3|.|.
CATSDWGSSTDTQYF
TGTGCCACCAGTGATTGGGGGAGTAGCACAGATACGCAGTATTTT
>TRBV11-2|TRBJ2-2|.|.
CASSSSGGNTGELFF
TGTGCCAGCAGCTCCTCCGGGGGGAACACCGGGGAGCTGTTTTTT
>TRBV9|TRBJ1-5|few|.
CASSPSGGSNQPQHF
TGTGCCAGCAGCCCTAGCGGTGGGAGCAATCAGCCCCAGCATTTT
>TRBV5-1|TRBJ2-5|.|TRBD2
CASSLGGGQQETQYF
TGCGCCAGCAGCTTAGGCGGGGGGCAGCAGGAGACCCAGTACTTC
>TRBV7-6|TRBJ2-1|few|.
CASSSDGNEQFF
TGTGCCAGCAGCTCGGACGGGAATGAGCAGTTCTTC
>TRBV28|TRBJ1-2|.|TRBD1
CASSSDRAYGYTF
TGTGCCAGCAGTTCTGACAGGGCTTATGGCTACACCTTC
>TRBV7-9|TRBJ2-5|few|TRBD2
CASSLALAGGKETQYF
TGTGCCAGCAGCTTAGCGCTAGCGGGAGGTAAAGAGACCCAGTACTTC